Below are 3 T cell receptor beta chains sequenced from a single sample in a study of PD-1 blockade in classical Hodgkin lymphoma. TCRdb's copy holds only in-frame clones and misses some; the assay was immunoSEQ multiplex PCR. The data show fewer than 35,000 clones, roughly 94% seen once. Specified time point: newly diagnosed, previously untreated cHL patient sample. The sequencing input was peripheral blood mononuclear cells (PBMCs). Receptors were obtained from a human donor with classical Hodgkin lymphoma.

The J gene is TRBJ2-7, the V gene TRBV11-1; the match to TRBD2 covers 14 bases. The CDR3 is 18 residues long. J gave up 0 bases and V 3 bases, and 7 bases lay outside the gene matches. Germline-derived CDR1 and CDR2 are SGHAT and FQDESV (reference sequence). The DNA of the CDR3 is TGTGCCAGCAGCTTTTCGGGGACTAGCGGGAGTAGCTCCTACGAGCAGTACTTC. Residues: CASSFSGTSGSSSYEQYF.

The chain joins TRBV29-1 to TRBJ1-1; 8 bases map to TRBD1. The CDR3 consists of 14 residues. Germline V lookup: CDR1 SQVTM, CDR2 ANQGSEA. V gave up 7 bases and J gave up 1 base; unmatched junction bases: 8. Here the CDR3 reads CSASRGQANTEAFF. As DNA, the CDR3 is TGCAGCGCCTCCCGGGGACAGGCGAACACTGAAGCTTTCTTT.

The genes are TRBV7-9 and TRBJ2-5; D is possibly TRBD1 or TRBD2 (5 bases each). The CDR3 extends over 13 amino acids. Trimming pared 5 bases from V and 3 bases from J, leaving 10 bases between. Germline V CDR1 and CDR2: SEHNR, FQNEAQ (reference sequence). The CDR3 sequence is CASSPGAEETQYF. The CDR3 DNA reads as TGTGCCAGCAGCCCCGGGGCTGAAGAGACCCAGTACTTC.